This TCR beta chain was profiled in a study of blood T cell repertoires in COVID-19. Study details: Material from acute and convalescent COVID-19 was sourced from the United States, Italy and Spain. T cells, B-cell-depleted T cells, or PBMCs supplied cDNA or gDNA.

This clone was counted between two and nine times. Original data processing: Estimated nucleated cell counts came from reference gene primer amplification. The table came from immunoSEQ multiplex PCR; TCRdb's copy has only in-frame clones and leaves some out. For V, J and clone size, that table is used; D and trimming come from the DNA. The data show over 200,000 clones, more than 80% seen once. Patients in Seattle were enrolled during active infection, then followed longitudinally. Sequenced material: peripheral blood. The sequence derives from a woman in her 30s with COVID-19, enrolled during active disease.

DNA of the CDR3: TGTGCCATCAGTGAGCTGGGGGAGGGAGGCACTGAAGCTTTCTTT. This codes for CAISELGEGGTEAFF. This chain joins TRBV10-3 and TRBJ1-1; possible D gene TRBD1, 5 bases. Germline-derived CDR1 and CDR2 are ENHRY and SYGVKD. The CDR3 totals 15 residues. The germline V and J ends were trimmed by 2 bases and 4 bases, with 14 bases remaining between them.